A single sample is the source of the 28 T cell receptor beta chains below, sequenced in a study of cytomegalovirus exposure and HLA in healthy donors. Here immunoSEQ multiplex PCR was the method, and the copy in TCRdb shows in-frame clones only, minus some. The table records hundreds of thousands of clones, about nine tenths of them present only once. The sequenced sample consisted of PBMCs. These receptors originate from a woman aged 18-30 years in good health and CMV-seronegative.

The chain joins TRBV6-1 to TRBJ2-6; D is unclear. The CDR3 spans 13 residues. CDR1 and CDR2 from the germline V gene are MNHNS and SASEGT. The V gene lost 7 bases and the J gene lost 2 bases, with 6 bases spanning the gap. In DNA form, the CDR3 reads TGTGCCAGCAAAGTAGCTGGGGCCAACGTCCTGACTTTC. As protein: CASKVAGANVLTF.

V gene TRBV2 combines with J gene TRBJ1-6; D is perhaps TRBD1 (5 bases). The CDR3 has 16 residues. The germline V gene has CDR1 SNHLY and CDR2 FYNNEI. Trimming cost V 6 bases and J 5 bases, with 17 bases left between them. The CDR3 DNA reads as TGTGCCAGCAGCCAGTGGGGGGTAGGAAATAATTCACCCCTCCACTTT. This gives the protein CASSQWGVGNNSPLHF.

The V call is TRBV19, the J call TRBJ2-7; D might be TRBD1 (5 bases). CDR1 LNHDA and CDR2 SQIVND come from the germline V gene (reference sequence). Trimming removed 0 bases from V and 2 bases from J, with 17 bases in between. This CDR3 has 17 amino acids. CDR3: CASSIDLVRDSAYEQYF. CDR3 coding DNA: TGTGCCAGTAGTATAGATCTAGTAAGAGACAGTGCCTACGAGCAGTACTTC.

This clone showed up just a few times. This rearrangement joins TRBV5-4 to TRBJ2-2, with 15 bases matching TRBD2. Germline values: CDR1 SGHNT, CDR2 YYREEE (reference sequence). The CDR3 is 18 amino acids. With V trimmed by 7 bases and J by 3 bases, 10 bases remained unmatched. The CDR3 bases are TGTGCCAGCTCCCCGGGACTAGCGGGAGGTCGAGACACCGGGGAGCTGTTTTTT. Protein: CASSPGLAGGRDTGELFF. Drawing the rest from reference TRBV5-4 and TRBJ2-2, the complete variable domain is ETGVTQSPTHLIKTRGQQVTLRCSSQSGHNTVSWYQQALGQGPQFIFQYYREEENGRGNFPPRFSGLQFPNYSSELNVNALELDDSALYLCASSPGLAGGRDTGELFFGEGSRLTVL.

The chain combines TRBV28 with TRBJ2-3; no clear D. The length of the CDR3 is 13 residues. The V end was cut by 7 bases, the J end by 4 bases, with 12 bases between. CDR1 and CDR2 (germline): MDHEN, SYDVKM. Here the CDR3 reads CASIRVWADTQYF. The CDR3 nucleotides read TGTGCCAGCATTCGGGTTTGGGCAGATACGCAGTATTTT. The variable domain in full, with the rest retrieved from reference TRBV28 and TRBJ2-3, is DVKVTQSSRYLVKRTGEKVFLECVQDMDHENMFWYRQDPGLGLRLIYFSYDVKMKEKGDIPEGYSVSREKKERFSLILESASTNQTSMYLCASIRVWADTQYFGPGTRLTVL.

The gene calls are TRBV5-1 and TRBJ1-4; 9 nucleotides match TRBD1. Losses at the gene ends were 4 bases for V and 6 bases for J; bases not matched to a gene: 4. Looked up from germline, CDR1 is SGHRS and CDR2 is YFSETQ. This CDR3 contains 14 residues. CDR3 in amino acids: CASSPGDRDEKLFF. The DNA for the CDR3 is TGCGCCAGCAGCCCAGGGGACAGGGATGAAAAACTGTTTTTT.

This chain joins TRBV4-1 and TRBJ2-7; D is unclear. Germline V CDR1 and CDR2: MGHRA, YSYEKL. The CDR3 is made up of 15 amino acids. V lost 3 bases to trimming and J lost 0 bases, with 12 bases between them. DNA of the CDR3: TGCGCCAGCAGCCACTTCTTCTCCCTCTCCTACGAGCAGTACTTC. It codes for CASSHFFSLSYEQYF.

This clone was found once. The V and J genes are TRBV7-6 and TRBJ2-7, with TRBD2 identical over 9 bases. The CDR3 totals 15 residues. Trimming at V came to 5 bases and at J to 2 bases, leaving 7 bases not matched to a gene. Germline V CDR1 and CDR2: SGHVS, FNYEAQ. CDR3 region: CASSLSGGVPYEQYF. CDR3 DNA: TGTGCCAGCAGCCTTAGCGGGGGTGTTCCCTACGAGCAGTACTTC. Combining the CDR3 with reference TRBV7-6 and TRBJ2-7 gives the whole variable domain GAGVSQSPRYKVTKRGQDVALRCDPISGHVSLYWYRQALGQGPEFLTYFNYEAQQDKSGLPNDRFSAERPEGSISTLTIQRTEQRDSAMYRCASSLSGGVPYEQYFGPGTRLTVT.

The rearrangement joins TRBV6-6 to TRBJ2-2; D perhaps matches TRBD1 (7 bases). V lost 2 bases and J 6 bases, leaving 13 bases between the germline ends. Germline values: CDR1 MNHNY, CDR2 SVGAGI (reference sequence). This CDR3 contains 15 residues. CDR3 in amino acids: CASSYLTGTAGELFF. CDR3 sequence (DNA): TGTGCCAGCAGTTACCTGACAGGGACTGCCGGGGAGCTGTTTTTT.

The chain joins TRBV6-5 to TRBJ2-3, with 9 bases matching TRBD2. The ends lost 6 bases at V and 1 base at J; junction bases unmatched: 5. Germline CDR1 and CDR2: MNHEY and SVGAGI. This CDR3 is 15 amino acids long. The CDR3 loop is CASSLRLAGTDTQYF. DNA of the CDR3: TGTGCCAGCAGCCTCCGACTAGCGGGCACAGATACGCAGTATTTT.

The chain joins TRBV10-2 to TRBJ1-5; 9 bases line up with TRBD1. Losses at the gene ends were 6 bases for V and 7 bases for J; bases not matched to a gene: 7. Germline CDR1 is WSHSY and CDR2 is SAAADI. The CDR3 consists of 14 residues. The CDR3 protein is CASRGTGRGQPQHF. CDR3 nucleotides: TGCGCCAGCAGGGGGACAGGGCGCGGGCAGCCCCAGCATTTT.

The chain combines TRBV5-1 with TRBJ2-1; 11 nucleotides line up with TRBD1. Germline V gene data show CDR1 as SGHRS and CDR2 as YFSETQ. V was clipped by 6 bases and J by 9 bases; unmatched bases: 11. The CDR3 is 15 amino acids. CDR3: CASNPLGTGGVEQFF. The CDR3 bases are TGCGCCAGCAACCCCTTAGGGACAGGGGGTGTTGAGCAGTTCTTC.

V is TRBV9 and J is TRBJ2-2; D is unclear. Per the germline V gene, CDR1 is SGDLS and CDR2 is YYNGEE. The V end lost 0 bases, the J end lost 4 bases, and 4 bases lay between the germline ends. The CDR3 consists of 13 residues. The CDR3 region is CASSVDITGELFF. The CDR3, as DNA: TGTGCCAGCAGCGTAGATATCACCGGGGAGCTGTTTTTT.

This chain joins TRBV7-8 and TRBJ1-5; tentative D call: TRBD1 (6 bases). Trimming shortened V by 1 base and J by 7 bases, and 14 bases separated the two germline ends. In germline, CDR1 is SGHVS, CDR2 FQNEAQ. The CDR3 covers 15 residues. The CDR3 DNA sequence: TGTGCCAGCAGCTTAGAAGGGGGATATGAGCAGCCCCAGCATTTT. Protein sequence: CASSLEGGYEQPQHF.

V usage is TRBV7-9 and J usage is TRBJ2-5, with D perhaps matching TRBD2 (5 bases). There are 16 residues in the CDR3. Trimming cost V 4 bases and J 2 bases, with 17 bases left between them. Germline CDR1 SEHNR, CDR2 FQNEAQ (reference sequence). The CDR3 region is CASSSPPSADQETQYF. CDR3 bases: TGTGCCAGCAGCTCCCCCCCTTCAGCGGATCAAGAGACCCAGTACTTC.

The CDR3 loop reads CASSLVYGDRNYGYTF. CDR3 coding DNA: TGTGCCAGCAGCTTAGTTTATGGGGACAGGAACTATGGCTACACCTTC. This chain joins TRBV7-9 and TRBJ1-2, with 8 bases fitting TRBD1. The CDR3 runs to 16 residues. Germline V lookup: CDR1 SEHNR, CDR2 FQNEAQ (reference sequence). V lost 1 base and J lost 2; bases outside the gene matches: 6. The variable domain in full, completed from reference TRBV7-9 and TRBJ1-2, reads DTGVSQNPRHKITKRGQNVTFRCDPISEHNRLYWYRQTLGQGPEFLTYFQNEAQLEKSRLLSDRFSAERPKGSFSTLEIQRTEQGDSAMYLCASSLVYGDRNYGYTFGSGTRLTVV.

The chain has TRBV10-2 and TRBJ2-2; maybe TRBD2 (5 bases). The CDR3 spans 16 residues. CDR1 and CDR2 (germline): WSHSY, SAAADI. The V and J ends lost 3 bases and 2 bases respectively, with 13 bases between them. CDR3 DNA sequence: TGCGCCAGCAGTGACCCCGGTCGGGGAAACACCGGGGAGCTGTTTTTT. It yields the protein CASSDPGRGNTGELFF.

This clone has only a few counts. This chain links TRBV28 with TRBJ1-2; 10 nucleotides match TRBD1. Trimming took 6 bases from V and 7 from J; bases not matched to a gene: 8. CDR3 length: 14 residues. Germline lookup yields CDR1 MDHEN and CDR2 SYDVKM. The DNA of the CDR3 is TGTGCCAGCAGGACCTACCGGGACAGGGGTGGCTACACCTTC. Its translation: CASRTYRDRGGYTF.

The chain links TRBV15 to TRBJ2-3; 7 bases map to TRBD2. Germline CDR1 LNHNV, CDR2 YYDKDF (reference sequence). V dropped 9 bases and J dropped 6; count of bases not matched to a gene: 12. This CDR3 region has 14 residues. DNA for the CDR3: TGTGCCACAACCCAGAGGGGAGGGCCGGATACGCAGTATTTT. Protein: CATTQRGGPDTQYF.

This sequence joins TRBV19 and TRBJ2-3; 10 bases align to TRBD1. V lost 5 bases and J lost 10; bases outside the gene matches: 6. The CDR3 loop spans 13 amino acids. Germline V lookup: CDR1 LNHDA, CDR2 SQIVND (reference sequence). CDR3 nucleotides: TGTGCCAGTAGTTCGACAGGGGGCCGGCCGCAGTATTTT. Its protein is CASSSTGGRPQYF.

J is TRBJ2-1 and V is TRBV5-1, with D maybe TRBD2 (5 bases). Per the germline V gene, CDR1 is SGHRS and CDR2 is YFSETQ. Trimming removed 4 bases at V and 9 bases at J, with 11 bases between. The CDR3 totals 12 residues. The CDR3 here is CASSLSSTEQFF. The CDR3 DNA reads as TGCGCCAGCAGCCTCTCTAGCACTGAGCAGTTCTTC.

The chain combines TRBV5-1 with TRBJ2-5, with 9 bases lining up with TRBD1. Germline V gives CDR1 SGHRS, CDR2 YFSETQ. V lost 4 bases to trimming and J lost 4 bases; unmatched junction nucleotides: 14. This CDR3 has 17 amino acids. The CDR3 is CASSVGQGLGITETQYF. The CDR3 coding sequence is TGCGCCAGCAGCGTGGGACAGGGTTTAGGCATTACAGAGACCCAGTACTTC.

This clone was detected once. The V gene is TRBV19, the J gene TRBJ2-1, with D possibly being TRBD2 (7 bases). The CDR3 totals 16 residues. Trimming took 5 bases from V and 8 from J, leaving 22 bases between them. Per germline, CDR1 LNHDA and CDR2 SQIVND (reference sequence). The CDR3: CASSPFGGRLMYEQFF. CDR3 nucleotide sequence: TGTGCCAGTAGTCCTTTCGGGGGGCGACTTATGTATGAGCAGTTCTTC.

This clone was observed a handful of times. Different DNA sequences within this sample yield the same CDR3. This chain uses TRBV20-1 with TRBJ1-4; unclear D gene. Germline loops: CDR1 DFQATT, CDR2 SNEGSKA (reference sequence). The CDR3 runs to 10 residues. V lost 2 bases and J 8 bases, leaving 3 bases between the germline ends. The CDR3 loop is CSARQEKLFF. The CDR3, as DNA: TGCAGTGCTAGACAGGAAAAACTGTTTTTT.

This clone appeared once. The chain has TRBV27 and TRBJ1-4, with D perhaps matching TRBD1 (5 bases). Trimming left V 11 bases short and J 4 bases short, with 20 bases between. The CDR3 has 15 residues. CDR1 and CDR2 from the germline V gene are MNHEY and SMNVEV (reference sequence). In nucleotides, the CDR3 is TGTGCCTCCCTCCCCACCCCAGGGAATAATGAAAAACTGTTTTTT. Residues: CASLPTPGNNEKLFF.

The V call is TRBV15, the J call TRBJ1-4; D not certain. CDR1 LNHNV and CDR2 YYDKDF come from the germline V gene (reference sequence). The V end lost 3 bases, the J end lost 0 bases, and 8 bases lay between the germline ends. This CDR3 spans 15 amino acids. In nucleotides, the CDR3 is TGTGCCACCAGCAGGGGAGTCCCAACTAATGAAAAACTGTTTTTT. Translation gives CATSRGVPTNEKLFF.

This sequence joins TRBV7-4 and TRBJ2-5; 12 bases line up with TRBD2. There are 16 residues in the CDR3. From germline, CDR1 is SGHVT and CDR2 SQSDAQ. The junction had 6 bases not matched to a gene; V was cut back by 2 bases and J by 5 bases. CDR3 in amino acids: CASSLCGTSGRETQYF. CDR3 DNA: TGTGCCAGCAGCTTATGTGGGACTAGCGGGCGGGAGACCCAGTACTTC.

The chain recombines TRBV6-5 with TRBJ1-3, with no clear D. V lost 2 bases and J lost 1, with 12 bases in between. This CDR3 is 16 amino acids long. Germline values: CDR1 MNHEY, CDR2 SVGAGI. CDR3 sequence: CASSYGRGTSGNTIYF. CDR3 DNA sequence: TGTGCCAGCAGTTACGGCAGAGGAACTTCTGGAAACACCATATATTTT.